This T cell receptor (beta chain) comes out of a study of neoadjuvant anti-PD-1 for oral cavity cancer. Germline CDR1 SGHDT, CDR2 YYEEEE. CDR3 length: 14 residues. As to time point: after neoadjuvant nivolumab, at surgical resection. Six replicates per PBMC sample, mostly from roughly 470 ng of genomic DNA. TCRdb's copy holds only in-frame clones and misses some; the assay was immunoSEQ multiplex PCR. This sample has around 65,000 clones, with around 85% found just once. With respect to this clone: The junction departs from the called germline gene at one end, perhaps through a read error.

The sample was PBMCs, taken after nivolumab (anti-PD-1) treatment. The clonotype comes from a person aged 35-79 years with oral cavity squamous cell carcinoma. J is TRBJ1-1 and V is TRBV5-6; the D is unclear. The CDR3, as DNA: TGTGCCAGCAGCTTAAACGGGATGAACACTGAAACTTTCTTT. It codes for CASSLNGMNTETFF.